This T cell receptor (beta chain) is from a study of Ad26.COV2.S vaccination and SARS-CoV-2 variants. About the research overall: Ad26.COV2.S given intramuscularly, once or twice 56 days apart.

Looked up from germline, CDR1 is LGHNA and CDR2 is YNFKEQ. This CDR3 has 13 amino acids. The V and J ends lost 2 bases and 4 bases respectively, with 9 bases between them. Data came from immunoSEQ multiplex PCR; TCRdb stores just in-frame clones and leaves some out. Here the sample spans around 450,000 clones, 90% being singletons. The treatment was: roughly 18 received Ad26.COV2.S at low or high dose, single or two shots; about 5 received placebo; per-sample allocation not given. The study sampled participants on day 63 after the first vaccine or placebo injection. What was given as vaccine was an Ad26 vector encoding Wuhan-strain SARS-CoV-2 spike.

The chain recombines TRBV4-2 with TRBJ2-7, with no clear D. The TCR originated in a person between 18 and 60 years old who received the Ad26.COV2.S COVID-19 vaccine or a placebo. The sample here was peripheral blood, taken in a trial of Ad26.COV2.S vaccine versus placebo. CDR3 in DNA: TGTGCCAGCAGCCAAACTACAGAGTACGAGCAGTACTTC. Encoded protein: CASSQTTEYEQYF.